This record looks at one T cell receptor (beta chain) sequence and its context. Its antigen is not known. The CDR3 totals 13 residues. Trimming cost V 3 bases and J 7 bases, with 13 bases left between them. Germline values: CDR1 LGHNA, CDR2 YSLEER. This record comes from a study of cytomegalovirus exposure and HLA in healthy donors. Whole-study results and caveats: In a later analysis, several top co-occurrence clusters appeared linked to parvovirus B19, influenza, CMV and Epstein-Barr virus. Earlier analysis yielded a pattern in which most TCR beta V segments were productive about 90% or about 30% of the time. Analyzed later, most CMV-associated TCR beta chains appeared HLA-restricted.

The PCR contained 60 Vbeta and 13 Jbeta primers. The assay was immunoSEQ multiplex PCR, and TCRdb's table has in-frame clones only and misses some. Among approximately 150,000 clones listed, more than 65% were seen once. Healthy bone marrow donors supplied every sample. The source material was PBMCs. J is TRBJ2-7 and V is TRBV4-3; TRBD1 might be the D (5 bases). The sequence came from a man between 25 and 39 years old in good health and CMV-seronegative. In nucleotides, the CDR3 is TGCGCCAGCAGCCAGTCCAGGGTGCGGGAGCAGTACTTC. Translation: CASSQSRVREQYF.